This T cell receptor beta chain was identified in a study of tumor-infiltrating lymphocytes in primary liver carcinoma. The CDR3 contains 15 residues. Losses at the gene ends were 5 bases for V and 6 bases for J; bases not matched to a gene: 10. Germline CDR1 GTSNPN, CDR2 SVGIG (reference sequence). Starting from 400 to 500 ng of total RNA, TCR beta cDNA was produced with a primer in the constant region. Three nested multiplex PCR rounds of slightly modified ARM-PCR generated TCR beta libraries. The first two PCR rounds used TRBV1-TRBV30 forward primers with a C-beta reverse primer, roughly 10 cycles each. Each CDR3 protein gets one entry after TCRdb re-called the multiplex PCR reads with MiXCR. The sample has under 45,000 distinct CDR3 sequences, 70% to 85% seen once. On this clonotype: Its antigen is not identified. The conserved closing phenylalanine or tryptophan is absent in this CDR3, likely reflecting a read error.

Findings and limits, study-wide: For tumor-adjacent and tumor-blood pairs, overlap was less than that seen for tumor region pairs. The proportion of top clones found throughout all five tumor regions was only about 7-24%.

Without any cell sorting, about 19-31 mg of bulk tissue yielded co-extracted RNA and DNA. Without exception, tumor samples held over 85% viable tumor cells. This TCR was recovered from a middle-aged man with primary liver carcinoma and hepatitis B virus infection. Sequenced: liver tumor tissue from sampling region 4. Noted subset: tumor region T4, right-lateral pole. V usage is TRBV30 and J usage is TRBJ2-6; 7 nucleotides match TRBD2. The CDR3 spells CAWGRAGIEANVLTL. As DNA, the CDR3 is TGTGCCTGGGGGAGGGCAGGGATTGAGGCCAACGTCCTGACTTTA.